The sample holds a few counts of the clone carrying this TCR beta chain. The data are from a study of blood T cells in healthy people across ages. CDR3 length: 16 amino acids. Germline V gene data show CDR1 as DFQATT and CDR2 as SNEGSKA (reference sequence). The V gene end was trimmed by 6 bases and the J gene end by 8 bases; junction bases not matched to a gene: 14. It was with a sample-barcoded 5' primer and a J-beta primer mix that a second PCR of roughly 6 to 12 cycles was run. From the 5' RACE reads, TCRdb called clonotypes with MiXCR, one entry per CDR3 protein. In the table there are roughly 1,000,000 distinct CDR3 sequences, about 23% of which are singletons. This sample was shared with a second study, whose subject was T cells of mothers and their children. That study adds: Once extracted, all RNA went into cDNA synthesis at around 1.6 ug per 15 ul. Thymic selection molds TCR recombination products alike in related and unrelated pairs.

Material for sequencing was blood. The chain joins TRBV20-1 to TRBJ2-4; the match to TRBD1 covers 12 bases. The origin of this receptor is a girl under 10 years old in good health. This chain's CDR3 is CSAADGTGGHWDIQYF. The CDR3 nucleotides are TGCAGTGCCGCCGACGGGACAGGGGGCCATTGGGACATTCAGTACTTC.